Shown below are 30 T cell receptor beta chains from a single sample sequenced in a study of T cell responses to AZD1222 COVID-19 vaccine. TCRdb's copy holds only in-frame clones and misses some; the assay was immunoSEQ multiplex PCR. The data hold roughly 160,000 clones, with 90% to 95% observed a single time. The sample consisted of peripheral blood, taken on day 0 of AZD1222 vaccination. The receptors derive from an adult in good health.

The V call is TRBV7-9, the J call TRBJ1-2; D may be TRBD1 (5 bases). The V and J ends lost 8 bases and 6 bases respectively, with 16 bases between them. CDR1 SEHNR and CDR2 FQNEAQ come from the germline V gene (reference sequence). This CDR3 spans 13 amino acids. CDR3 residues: CASEDNRNDGYTF. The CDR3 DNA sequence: TGTGCCAGCGAGGACAACCGTAATGATGGCTACACCTTC.

Written as DNA, the CDR3 is TGTGCCAGCAGCCCGAATCTCCACTACGAGCAGTACTTC. This gives the protein CASSPNLHYEQYF. This chain connects TRBV27 to TRBJ2-7; D not certain. Germline V gene sequence: CDR1 MNHEY, CDR2 SMNVEV (reference sequence). V shed 6 bases and J shed 3 bases, with 12 bases lying between them. The CDR3 loop spans 13 amino acids.

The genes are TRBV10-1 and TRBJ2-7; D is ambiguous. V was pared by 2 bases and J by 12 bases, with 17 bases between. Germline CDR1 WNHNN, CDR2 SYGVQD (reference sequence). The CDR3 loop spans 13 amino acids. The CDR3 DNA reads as TGCGCCAGCAGTGAGCTTCAAGATGTTGGCACGTACTTC. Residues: CASSELQDVGTYF.

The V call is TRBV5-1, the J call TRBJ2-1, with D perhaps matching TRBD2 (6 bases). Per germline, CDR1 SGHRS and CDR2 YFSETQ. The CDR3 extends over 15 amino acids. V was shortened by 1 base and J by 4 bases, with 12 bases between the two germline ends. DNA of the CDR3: TGCGCCAGCAGCTTGAGGCTAGCGTCGTACAATGAGCAGTTCTTC. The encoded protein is CASSLRLASYNEQFF.

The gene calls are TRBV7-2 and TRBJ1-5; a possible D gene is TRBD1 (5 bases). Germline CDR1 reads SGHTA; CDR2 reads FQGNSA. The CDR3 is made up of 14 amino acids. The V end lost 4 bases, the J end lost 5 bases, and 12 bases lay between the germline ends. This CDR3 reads CASSYRGGDQPQHF. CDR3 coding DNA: TGTGCCAGCAGCTACCGGGGGGGGGATCAGCCCCAGCATTTT.

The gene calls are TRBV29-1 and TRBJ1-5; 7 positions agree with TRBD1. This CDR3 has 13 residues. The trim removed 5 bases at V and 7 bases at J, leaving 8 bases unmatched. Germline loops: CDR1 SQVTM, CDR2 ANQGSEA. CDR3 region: CSVSDRELQPQHF. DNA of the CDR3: TGCAGCGTTTCCGACAGGGAACTGCAGCCCCAGCATTTT. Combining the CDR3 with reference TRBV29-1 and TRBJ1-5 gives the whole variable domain SAVISQKPSRDICQRGTSLTIQCQVDSQVTMMFWYRQQPGQSLTLIATANQGSEATYESGFVIDKFPISRPNLTFSTLTVSNMSPEDSSIYLCSVSDRELQPQHFGDGTRLSIL.

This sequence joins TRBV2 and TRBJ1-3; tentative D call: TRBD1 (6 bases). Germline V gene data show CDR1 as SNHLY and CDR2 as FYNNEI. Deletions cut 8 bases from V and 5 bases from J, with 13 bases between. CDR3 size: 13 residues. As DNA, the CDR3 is TGTGCCAGCCGGAGGACAGCAAGAAACACCATATATTTT. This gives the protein CASRRTARNTIYF.

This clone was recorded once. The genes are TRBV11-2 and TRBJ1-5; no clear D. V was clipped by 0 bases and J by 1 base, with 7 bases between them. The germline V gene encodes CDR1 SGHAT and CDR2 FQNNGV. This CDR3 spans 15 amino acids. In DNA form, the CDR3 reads TGTGCCAGCAGCTTAGAAAGTGAAAGCAATCAGCCCCAGCATTTT. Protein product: CASSLESESNQPQHF.

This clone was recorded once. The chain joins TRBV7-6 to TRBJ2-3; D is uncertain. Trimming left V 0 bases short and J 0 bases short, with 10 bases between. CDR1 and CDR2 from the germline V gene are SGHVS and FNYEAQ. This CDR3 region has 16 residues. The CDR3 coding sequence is TGTGCCAGCAGCTTAGCCCCCTTGGAGAGCACAGATACGCAGTATTTT. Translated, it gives CASSLAPLESTDTQYF.

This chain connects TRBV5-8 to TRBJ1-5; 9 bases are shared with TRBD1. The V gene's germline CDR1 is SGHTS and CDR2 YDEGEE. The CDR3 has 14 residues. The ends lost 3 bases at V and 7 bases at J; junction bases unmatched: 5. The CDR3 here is CASSWDRVKQPQHF. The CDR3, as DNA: TGTGCCAGCAGCTGGGACAGGGTTAAACAGCCCCAGCATTTT.

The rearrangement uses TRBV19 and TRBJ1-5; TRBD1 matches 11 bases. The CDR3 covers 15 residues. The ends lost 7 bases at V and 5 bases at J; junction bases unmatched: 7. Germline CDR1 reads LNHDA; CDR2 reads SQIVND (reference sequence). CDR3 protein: CASMDRDRGYQPQHF. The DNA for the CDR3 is TGTGCCAGTATGGACCGGGACAGGGGGTATCAGCCCCAGCATTTT.

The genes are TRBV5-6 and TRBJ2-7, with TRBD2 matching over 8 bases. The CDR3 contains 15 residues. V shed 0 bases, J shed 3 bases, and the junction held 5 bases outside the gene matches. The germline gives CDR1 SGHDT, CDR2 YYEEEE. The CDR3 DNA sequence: TGTGCCAGCAGCTTGGACCTAGCGGGCCGCTACGAGCAGTACTTC. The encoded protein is CASSLDLAGRYEQYF.

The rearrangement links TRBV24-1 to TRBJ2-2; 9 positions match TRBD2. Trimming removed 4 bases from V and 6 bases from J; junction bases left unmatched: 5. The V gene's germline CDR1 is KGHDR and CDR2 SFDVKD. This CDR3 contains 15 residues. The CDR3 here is CATSDPIAGAGELFF. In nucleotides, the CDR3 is TGTGCCACCAGTGACCCTATAGCGGGAGCCGGGGAGCTGTTTTTT.

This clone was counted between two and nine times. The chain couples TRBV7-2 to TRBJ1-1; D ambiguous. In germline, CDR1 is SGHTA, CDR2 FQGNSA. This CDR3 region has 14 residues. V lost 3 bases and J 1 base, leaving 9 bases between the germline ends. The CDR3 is CASSFRVSNTEAFF. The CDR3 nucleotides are TGTGCCAGCAGCTTCCGGGTTTCGAACACTGAAGCTTTCTTT.

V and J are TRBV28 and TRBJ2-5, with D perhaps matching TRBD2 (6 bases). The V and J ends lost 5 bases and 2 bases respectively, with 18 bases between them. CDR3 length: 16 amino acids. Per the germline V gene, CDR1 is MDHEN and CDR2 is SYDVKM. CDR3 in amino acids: CASSPPLPGEQETQYF. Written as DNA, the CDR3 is TGTGCCAGCAGTCCGCCCCTCCCGGGAGAACAAGAGACCCAGTACTTC.

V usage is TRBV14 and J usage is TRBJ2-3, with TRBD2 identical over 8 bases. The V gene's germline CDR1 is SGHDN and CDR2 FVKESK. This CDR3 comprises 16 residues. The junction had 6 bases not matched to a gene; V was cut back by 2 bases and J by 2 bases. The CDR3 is CASSQIAGYITDTQYF. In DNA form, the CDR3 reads TGTGCCAGCAGCCAAATAGCGGGATACATCACAGATACGCAGTATTTT.

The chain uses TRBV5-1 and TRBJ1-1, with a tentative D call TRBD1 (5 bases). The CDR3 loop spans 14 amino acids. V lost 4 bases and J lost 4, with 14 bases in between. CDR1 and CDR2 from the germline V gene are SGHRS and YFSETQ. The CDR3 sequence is CASSVQVGATEAFF. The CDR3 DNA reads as TGCGCCAGCAGCGTTCAGGTAGGGGCCACTGAAGCTTTCTTT. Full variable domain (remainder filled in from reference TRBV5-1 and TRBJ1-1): KAGVTQTPRYLIKTRGQQVTLSCSPISGHRSVSWYQQTPGQGLQFLFEYFSETQRNKGNFPGRFSGRQFSNSRSEMNVSTLELGDSALYLCASSVQVGATEAFFGQGTRLTVV.

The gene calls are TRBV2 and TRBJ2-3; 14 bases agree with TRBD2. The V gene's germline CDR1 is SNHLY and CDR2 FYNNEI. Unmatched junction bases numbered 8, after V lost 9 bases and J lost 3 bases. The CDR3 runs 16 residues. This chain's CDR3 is CASRRGLAGATDTQYF. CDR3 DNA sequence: TGTGCCAGTAGGCGGGGACTAGCGGGAGCGACAGATACGCAGTATTTT.

The CDR3 region has the DNA TGTGCCAGCCGAAGTCCGGCCAACGCCGGGGAGCTGTTTTTT. It encodes CASRSPANAGELFF. The chain recombines TRBV6-5 with TRBJ2-2; unclear D gene. The germline gives CDR1 MNHEY, CDR2 SVGAGI. V lost 8 bases and J 6 bases, leaving 16 bases between the germline ends. The CDR3 length is 14 residues.

The DNA for the CDR3 is TGCAGCGTTGAACCTACTGGGACAGGCTATGGCTACACCTTC. It is translated as CSVEPTGTGYGYTF. This sequence joins TRBV29-1 and TRBJ1-2; 8 bases are a match to TRBD1. Trimming at V came to 2 bases and at J to 4 bases, leaving 6 bases not matched to a gene. CDR1 SQVTM and CDR2 ANQGSEA come from the germline V gene. The CDR3 is made up of 14 amino acids.

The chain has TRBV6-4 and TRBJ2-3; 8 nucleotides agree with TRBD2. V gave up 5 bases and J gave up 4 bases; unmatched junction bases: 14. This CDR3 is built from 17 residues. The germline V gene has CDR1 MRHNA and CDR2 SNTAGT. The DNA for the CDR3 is TGTGCCAGCAGTACAGGCGGGAGGCGGCCACCCTCAGATACGCAGTATTTT. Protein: CASSTGGRRPPSDTQYF.

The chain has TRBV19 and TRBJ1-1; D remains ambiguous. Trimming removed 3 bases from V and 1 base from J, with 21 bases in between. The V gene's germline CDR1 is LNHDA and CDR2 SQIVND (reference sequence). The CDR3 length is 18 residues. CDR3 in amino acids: CASSIGPARLRENTEAFF. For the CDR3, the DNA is TGTGCCAGTAGTATCGGCCCAGCACGCTTAAGGGAGAACACTGAAGCTTTCTTT.

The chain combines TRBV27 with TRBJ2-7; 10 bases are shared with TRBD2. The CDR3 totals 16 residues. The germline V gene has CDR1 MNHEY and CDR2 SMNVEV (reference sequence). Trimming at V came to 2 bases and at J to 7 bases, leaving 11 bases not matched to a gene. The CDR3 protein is CASSLNSGRAVAEQYF. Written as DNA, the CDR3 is TGTGCCAGCAGTTTAAACAGCGGGAGGGCCGTCGCTGAGCAGTACTTC.

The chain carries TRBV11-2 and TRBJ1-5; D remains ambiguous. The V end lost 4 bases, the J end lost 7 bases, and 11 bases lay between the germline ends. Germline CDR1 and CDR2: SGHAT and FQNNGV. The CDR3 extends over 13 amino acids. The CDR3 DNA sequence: TGTGCCAGCAGCTGGGCCAACGACCAGCCCCAGCATTTT. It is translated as CASSWANDQPQHF.

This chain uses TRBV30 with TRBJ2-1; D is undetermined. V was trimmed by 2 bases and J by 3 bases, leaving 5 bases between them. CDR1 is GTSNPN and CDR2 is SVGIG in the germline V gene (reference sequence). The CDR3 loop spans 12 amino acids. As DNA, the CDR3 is TGTGCCTGGAGTACTAACTACAATGAGCAGTTCTTC. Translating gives CAWSTNYNEQFF.

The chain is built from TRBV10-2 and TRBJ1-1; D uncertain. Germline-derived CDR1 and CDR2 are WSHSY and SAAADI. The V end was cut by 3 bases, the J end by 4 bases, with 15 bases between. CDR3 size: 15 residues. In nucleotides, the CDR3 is TGCGCCAGCAGTGATAATGGCCGTCTCGTCACTGAAGCTTTCTTT. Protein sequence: CASSDNGRLVTEAFF.

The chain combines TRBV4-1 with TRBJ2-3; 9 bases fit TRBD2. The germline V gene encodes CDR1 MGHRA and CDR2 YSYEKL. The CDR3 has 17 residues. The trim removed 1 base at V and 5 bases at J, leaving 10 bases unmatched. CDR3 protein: CASSQGTSEKGGDTQYF. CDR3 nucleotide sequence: TGCGCCAGCAGCCAAGGGACTAGCGAAAAAGGGGGAGATACGCAGTATTTT.

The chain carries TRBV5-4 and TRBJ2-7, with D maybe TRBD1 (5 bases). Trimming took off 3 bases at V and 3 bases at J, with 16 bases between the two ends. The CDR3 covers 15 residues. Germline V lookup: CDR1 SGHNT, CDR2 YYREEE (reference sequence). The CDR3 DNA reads TGTGCCAGCAGCTCGAAGGTGGACACCATCTACGAGCAGTACTTC. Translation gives CASSSKVDTIYEQYF.

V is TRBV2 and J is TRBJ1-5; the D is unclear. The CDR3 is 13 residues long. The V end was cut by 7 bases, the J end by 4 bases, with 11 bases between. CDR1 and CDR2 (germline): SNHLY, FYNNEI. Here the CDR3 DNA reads TGTGCCAGCAAAATCATAGGGAATCAGCCCCAGCATTTT. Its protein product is CASKIIGNQPQHF.

The CDR3 DNA is TGCGCCAGCAGCCAAGAGGGTGAGACCCAGTACTTC. Translated: CASSQEGETQYF. The chain uses TRBV4-1 and TRBJ2-5, with D hard to call. V lost 0 bases and J 5 bases, leaving 4 bases between the germline ends. There are 12 residues in the CDR3. Germline V gives CDR1 MGHRA, CDR2 YSYEKL.